This T cell receptor (beta chain) originates from a study of chemoradiotherapy in HPV16-positive cancers. On the study more broadly: Candidate HPV-specific clones and shared TCR motifs came from a couple of HPV16-positive patients.

Notes on this clone: Its antigen is not known.

The CDR3 extends over 15 amino acids. Germline lookup yields CDR1 SGDLS and CDR2 YYNGEE. The J segment lost 8 bases and the V segment lost 2 bases, leaving 8 bases of the junction unmatched. TCRdb keeps only in-frame clones here, not all; method: immunoSEQ multiplex PCR. The table lists roughly 10,000 clones, around 81% of them singletons, with over 2% in the top ten. Study findings and constraints: During treatment, candidate HPV-specific clones and E7-related motifs expanded in tumor. Functional assays defining HPV-specific T cells used only a couple of HPV16-positive patients.

This receptor was identified in a human donor with HPV-associated anogenital cancer. The sequenced sample was blood, obtained from a patient who underwent chemoradiotherapy. The chain couples TRBV9 to TRBJ2-1; 9 nucleotides line up with TRBD2. CDR3 amino acids: CASSVGGGAPDEQFF. The CDR3 DNA is TGTGCCAGCAGCGTTGGCGGGGGGGCCCCCGATGAGCAGTTCTTC.